This TCR beta chain comes out of a study of blood T cell repertoires in COVID-19. How the authors handled the data: It was from reference gene primer amplification that nucleated cell counts were estimated. Profiling relied on immunoSEQ multiplex PCR, and the TCRdb table lists in-frame clones only, not all of them. V, J and clone size are those of that table, while D and trimming were read from the DNA. Of 210,000 or so clones in the sample, 65% to 85% were seen once. Germline V gives CDR1 MDHEN, CDR2 SYDVKM. After removal of 6 bases from V and 7 bases from J, the junction contained 12 bases not matched to a gene. The CDR3 has 14 amino acids.

Sequencing was done on a sample of peripheral blood. The chain has TRBV28 and TRBJ2-7, with 7 bases lining up with TRBD2. This TCR came from a young woman with COVID-19, enrolled during active disease. CDR3 sequence: CASSPAREAPEQYF. The CDR3 DNA reads TGTGCCAGCAGCCCAGCTCGGGAGGCCCCGGAGCAGTACTTC.